This T cell receptor beta chain emerged from a study of PD-1 blockade in classical Hodgkin lymphoma. The data were produced by immunoSEQ multiplex PCR, yet TCRdb's version contains in-frame clones alone and is incomplete. Of under 130,000 clones listed, 89% are singletons. Documented time point: cycle 4 day 1 (C4D1), after five to seven weeks of nivolumab. Every one of the patients relapsed after autologous stem cell transplantation (brentuximab vedotin exposure was variable). Points on this clone: As yet, its antigen is unknown.

V was clipped by 0 bases and J by 6 bases, with 16 bases between them. The CDR3 loop spans 15 amino acids. CDR1 is SGHRS, CDR2 YFSETQ, per germline. The study, taken as a whole, reports: Patients were excluded if nivolumab began under 1 year after ASCT (the autologous transplant). For complete responders, baseline diversity was comparable to that of newly diagnosed patients. Healthy donors reportedly exceeded newly diagnosed patients in baseline TCR diversity.

V and J are TRBV5-1 and TRBJ2-7, with a weak D call TRBD1 (6 bases). The receptor's source is a human donor with classical Hodgkin lymphoma. The sample in question was peripheral blood mononuclear cells (PBMCs), obtained before the fourth cycle of nivolumab. The CDR3: CASSLGFGQTVEQYF. The CDR3 coding sequence is TGCGCCAGCAGCTTGGGTTTTGGACAGACCGTCGAGCAGTACTTC.